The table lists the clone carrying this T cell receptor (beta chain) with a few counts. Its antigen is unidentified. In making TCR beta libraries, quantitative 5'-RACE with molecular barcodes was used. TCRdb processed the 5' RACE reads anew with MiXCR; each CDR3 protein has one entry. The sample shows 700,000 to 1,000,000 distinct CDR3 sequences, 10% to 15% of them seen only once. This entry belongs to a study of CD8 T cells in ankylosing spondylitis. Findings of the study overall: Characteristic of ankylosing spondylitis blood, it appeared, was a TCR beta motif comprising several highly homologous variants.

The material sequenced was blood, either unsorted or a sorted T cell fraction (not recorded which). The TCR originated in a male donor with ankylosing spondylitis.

This CDR3 is CASSPEGGGYGYTF. CDR3 DNA: TGTGCCAGCAGTCCTGAGGGGGGGGGTTATGGCTACACCTTC. The chain combines TRBV6-1 with TRBJ1-2, with D tentatively TRBD1 (6 bases). Germline assignment: CDR1 MNHNS and CDR2 SASEGT. Trimming shortened V by 5 bases and J by 5 bases, and 15 bases separated the two germline ends. The CDR3 consists of 14 residues.